A selection of T cell receptor beta chains follows, all from one sample in a study of blood T cell repertoires in COVID-19. Clones were read by immunoSEQ multiplex PCR, and TCRdb kept only the in-frame ones, dropping some. Among some 240,000 clones listed, 82% were seen once. The sample consisted of peripheral blood. These receptors were obtained from a woman aged 55-69 years with active or convalescent COVID-19. Both conserved end residues are part of each CDR3. The order of the fields is J gene, D gene, V gene, CDR3 protein. The D gene is left open where the match is weak.

>TRBJ2-3|TRBD1|TRBV10-3
CAISADRERTDTQYF
>TRBJ1-2|TRBD1|TRBV5-1
CASSWGGQGGPTGYTF
>TRBJ1-2|TRBD1|TRBV5-8
CASSQVGQGQGHARYGYTF
>TRBJ2-7|-|TRBV18
CASSPPGQGKFEQYF
>TRBJ1-2|-|TRBV4-3
CASSQEFGQLNYGYTF
>TRBJ2-3|TRBD2|TRBV18
CASGIAGGPLSTDTQYF
>TRBJ1-3|-|TRBV2
CASSATYRVLSGNTIYF
>TRBJ1-1|-|TRBV3-1/TRBV3-2
CASSHGNTEAFF
>TRBJ2-5|TRBD2|TRBV30
CAWTITSGLQETQYF
>TRBJ2-5|-|TRBV10-2
CASQMNGGQETQYF
>TRBJ1-5|-|TRBV19
CASSIDEAQPQHF
>TRBJ1-3|-|TRBV5-1
CASSFLPGSSGNTIYF
>TRBJ2-7|TRBD1|TRBV6-2/TRBV6-3
CASSPWGQPEQYF
>TRBJ1-2|TRBD1|TRBV19
CASSGQGVPGGYGYTF
>TRBJ1-1|TRBD1|TRBV29-1
CSGRTGLNTEAFF
>TRBJ2-7|-|TRBV19
CASSINRDFRTYEQYF
>TRBJ1-1|-|TRBV5-1
CASSWDTPSEAFF
>TRBJ1-1|TRBD1|TRBV19
CASSRGDRGSGTEAFF
>TRBJ2-3|-|TRBV19
CASSIGYTDTQYF
>TRBJ1-4|TRBD1|TRBV19
CASSIYRGGDEKLFF
>TRBJ2-3|TRBD2|TRBV9
CASSASGGVPDTQYF
>TRBJ1-1|-|TRBV28
CASRSGFPEAFF
>TRBJ2-5|TRBD1|TRBV10-1
CASREQGEFWETQYF
>TRBJ2-2|-|TRBV27
CASSSIRGKKEDTGELFF
>TRBJ2-7|TRBD2|TRBV3-1/TRBV3-2
CASSQWRTSATYEQYF
>TRBJ1-4|-|TRBV18
CASSPGRRDEKLFF
>TRBJ1-1|TRBD1|TRBV29-1
CSADRGNTEAFF
>TRBJ2-2|TRBD1|TRBV19
CASTSQGADTGELFF
>TRBJ2-5|TRBD2|TRBV5-1
CASSTRPPGGQETQYF
>TRBJ2-3|-|TRBV7-2
CASSLRATGRTDTQYF
>TRBJ1-2|TRBD1|TRBV30
CAWAGGGYGYTF
>TRBJ1-1|-|TRBV30
CAWNGNWDTEAFF
>TRBJ2-4|-|TRBV2
CASRGQGLAKNIQYF
>TRBJ1-2|-|TRBV7-9
CASSLEAYGYTF
>TRBJ2-1|TRBD2|TRBV11-3
CASSGTTSEQFF
>TRBJ2-5|-|TRBV5-1
CASSKEPGETQYF
>TRBJ1-5|-|TRBV2
CATRNRFDQPQHF
>TRBJ2-7|TRBD1|TRBV6-1
CASSDNPGTGGSYEQYF
>TRBJ2-3|TRBD2|TRBV7-2
CASSPAPRRGGGDTQYF
>TRBJ2-3|TRBD1|TRBV20-1
CSASQDRGLGTQYF